These 29 T cell receptor beta chains came from one sample sequenced in a study of spatial heterogeneity in lung cancer. Time point here: blood at routine non-recurrence follow-up after resection. MiXCR, run by TCRdb on the 5' RACE reads, gives a single entry per CDR3 protein. The profile shows 20,000 or so distinct CDR3 sequences, approximately 9.1% of them singletons. Sequencing was performed on PBMCs, taken at follow-up. These receptors were taken from a female donor with early-stage non-small cell lung cancer.

This clonotype was picked up many times. This sequence joins TRBV3-1 and TRBJ2-2; 10 bases fit TRBD2. The germline V gene has CDR1 LGHDT and CDR2 YNNKEL (reference sequence). The CDR3 runs 17 residues. With V trimmed by 0 bases and J by 2 bases, 3 bases remained unmatched. CDR3 protein: CASSQEGLALNTGELFF. The CDR3 DNA follows: TGTGCCAGCAGCCAAGAGGGACTAGCGCTCAACACCGGGGAGCTGTTTTTT.

This clonotype was counted at least ten times. The rearrangement links TRBV5-1 to TRBJ1-1; D is uncertain. The CDR3 covers 15 residues. The germline gives CDR1 SGHRS, CDR2 YFSETQ. Trimming took off 0 bases at V and 1 base at J, with 10 bases between the two ends. CDR3 sequence: CASSLVRDSNTEAFF. CDR3 sequence (DNA): TGCGCCAGCAGCTTGGTCCGGGATTCGAACACTGAAGCTTTCTTT.

Many counts were recorded for this clonotype. The chain uses TRBV2 and TRBJ2-3; 9 bases map to TRBD2. Germline CDR1 reads SNHLY; CDR2 reads FYNNEI. CDR3 length: 14 amino acids. V trimming: 11 bases; J trimming: 0 bases; junction bases outside the gene matches: 6. In DNA form, the CDR3 reads TGTGCCGGTCTAGCGGGGTTGAGCACAGATACGCAGTATTTT. It specifies CAGLAGLSTDTQYF.

This clonotype occurred many times. This sequence joins TRBV18 and TRBJ2-1, with D possibly called TRBD1 or TRBD2 (5 bases each). Looked up from germline, CDR1 is KGHSH and CDR2 is LQKENI. V was shortened by 2 bases and J by 0 bases, with 8 bases between the two germline ends. The CDR3 has 15 residues. The CDR3 sequence is CASSPVRGSYNEQFF. The CDR3 DNA reads TGTGCCAGCTCACCAGTGAGGGGCTCCTACAATGAGCAGTTCTTC.

This clonotype is medium-sized in the sample. This chain joins TRBV2 and TRBJ2-1, with D possibly being TRBD2 (5 bases). Germline V lookup: CDR1 SNHLY, CDR2 FYNNEI. The CDR3 totals 15 residues. V was clipped by 6 bases and J by 0 bases, with 12 bases between them. The CDR3 DNA follows: TGTGCCAGCAGGCTTGACTATAGCTCCTACAATGAGCAGTTCTTC. Encoded protein: CASRLDYSSYNEQFF.

This clonotype was recorded many times. The chain joins TRBV10-2 to TRBJ1-5; no reliable D call. Germline loops: CDR1 WSHSY, CDR2 SAAADI. The CDR3 loop spans 14 amino acids. The V end was cut by 5 bases, the J end by 4 bases, with 12 bases between. CDR3 in amino acids: CASSNWGGNQPQHF. The CDR3 DNA follows: TGCGCCAGCAGTAATTGGGGTGGTAATCAGCCCCAGCATTTT.

This clonotype has ten or more counts. The CDR3 DNA reads TGTGCCAGCAGTTACTCAGGACAGAGGCCAGGGGATGAGCAGTTCTTC. It yields the protein CASSYSGQRPGDEQFF. The V gene is TRBV6-6, the J gene TRBJ2-1; D possibly corresponds to TRBD1 (6 bases). V dropped 0 bases and J dropped 8 bases, with 17 bases sitting between them. There are 16 residues in the CDR3. CDR1 is MNHNY and CDR2 is SVGAGI in the germline V gene (reference sequence).

This clonotype appeared many times. This chain uses TRBV29-1 with TRBJ1-6; 10 nucleotides agree with TRBD1. The CDR3 runs 13 residues. The ends lost 7 bases at V and 7 bases at J; junction bases unmatched: 4. CDR1 and CDR2 from the germline V gene are SQVTM and ANQGSEA. The CDR3 bases are TGCAGCGCACGGGACAGGGGAAATTCACCCCTCCACTTT. This sequence encodes CSARDRGNSPLHF. Combining the CDR3 with reference TRBV29-1 and TRBJ1-6 gives the whole variable domain SAVISQKPSRDICQRGTSLTIQCQVDSQVTMMFWYRQQPGQSLTLIATANQGSEATYESGFVIDKFPISRPNLTFSTLTVSNMSPEDSSIYLCSARDRGNSPLHFGNGTRLTVT.

This clonotype occurred many times. The chain employs TRBV6-2 or TRBV6-3 and TRBJ2-1; the match to TRBD1 covers 9 bases. The junction had 3 bases not matched to a gene; V was cut back by 6 bases and J by 6 bases. The CDR3 is made up of 13 amino acids. CDR1 and CDR2 from the germline V gene are MNHEY and SVGEGT. The chain's CDR3 is CASRGTGTNEQFF. CDR3 in DNA: TGTGCCAGCAGAGGGACAGGGACCAATGAGCAGTTCTTC.

This clonotype occurred many times. The V and J genes are TRBV5-1 and TRBJ2-3; 7 bases agree with TRBD2. This CDR3 comprises 15 residues. V was pared by 4 bases and J by 2 bases, with 7 bases of the junction left unmatched. Germline V gives CDR1 SGHRS, CDR2 YFSETQ. The CDR3 DNA sequence: TGCGCCAGCAGCAATCGAGCGGGATCCACAGATACGCAGTATTTT. Its protein product is CASSNRAGSTDTQYF.

This clonotype came up many times. The rearrangement joins TRBV18 to TRBJ1-1, with D unclear. The germline V gene has CDR1 KGHSH and CDR2 LQKENI. V was shortened by 1 base and J by 0 bases, with 12 bases between the two germline ends. The CDR3 spans 16 residues. CDR3 in DNA: TGTGCCAGCTCACCACTCCCGGGGAGGATGAACACTGAAGCTTTCTTT. Protein sequence: CASSPLPGRMNTEAFF.

CDR3 bases: TGTGCCAGCAGCTTAAGGATCCGCGGGAACACTGAAGCTTTCTTT. It specifies CASSLRIRGNTEAFF. The rearrangement joins TRBV7-2 to TRBJ1-1; D gene ambiguous. This CDR3 contains 15 residues. The ends were cut back, 2 bases at V and 1 base at J, with 11 bases in the middle. From germline, CDR1 is SGHTA and CDR2 FQGNSA.

This clonotype has a count of ten or more. V is TRBV29-1 and J is TRBJ1-4; TRBD1 matches 7 bases. V lost 7 bases to trimming and J lost 5 bases; unmatched junction nucleotides: 7. This CDR3 spans 13 amino acids. Germline values: CDR1 SQVTM, CDR2 ANQGSEA. CDR3 sequence reads: CSARETGNEKLFF. The CDR3 nucleotides are TGCAGCGCTCGGGAGACAGGGAATGAAAAACTGTTTTTT.

This chain uses TRBV2 with TRBJ2-3, with D uncertain. Germline V gene sequence: CDR1 SNHLY, CDR2 FYNNEI. Trimming shortened V by 3 bases and J by 2 bases, and 6 bases separated the two germline ends. The CDR3 runs to 13 residues. The CDR3 region has the DNA TGTGCCAGCAGTGACTACAACACAGATACGCAGTATTTT. Protein sequence: CASSDYNTDTQYF.

This clonotype was counted only a few times. The CDR3 bases are TGCAGTGCTAGAGATGGAGGGACACCCAGTCGCGAGGCTTTCTTT. This translates into CSARDGGTPSREAFF. J is TRBJ1-1 and V is TRBV20-1, with D maybe TRBD1 (6 bases). Germline V gene sequence: CDR1 DFQATT, CDR2 SNEGSKA (reference sequence). Trimming left V 0 bases short and J 11 bases short, with 22 bases between. This CDR3 contains 15 residues.

V is TRBV7-3 and J is TRBJ2-1; D is unresolved. The germline V gene has CDR1 SGHTA and CDR2 FQGTGA. This CDR3 region has 13 residues. Trimming took off 5 bases at V and 2 bases at J, with 7 bases between the two ends. The CDR3: CASSASPYNEQFF. The CDR3 DNA sequence: TGTGCCAGCAGCGCGAGTCCCTACAATGAGCAGTTCTTC.

This clonotype came up many times. This chain uses TRBV5-6 with TRBJ2-5; 9 positions match TRBD2. The CDR3 runs 17 residues. V dropped 0 bases and J dropped 4; count of bases not matched to a gene: 10. Germline CDR1 reads SGHDT; CDR2 reads YYEEEE. CDR3 DNA sequence: TGTGCCAGCAGCTTGGAAGGTAGCGGGAGAGTTTTAGAGACCCAGTACTTC. It encodes CASSLEGSGRVLETQYF. The variable domain in full, completed from reference TRBV5-6 and TRBJ2-5, reads DAGVTQSPTHLIKTRGQQVTLRCSPKSGHDTVSWYQQALGQGPQFIFQYYEEEERQRGNFPDRFSGHQFPNYSSELNVNALLLGDSALYLCASSLEGSGRVLETQYFGPGTRLLVL.

This clonotype was detected only a few times. The J gene is TRBJ1-2, the V gene TRBV28, with D hard to call. The CDR3 has 12 amino acids. Germline values: CDR1 MDHEN, CDR2 SYDVKM. Trimming pared 4 bases from V and 2 bases from J, leaving 5 bases between. This chain's CDR3 is CASSYVNYGYTF. The CDR3 nucleotides are TGTGCCAGCAGTTACGTCAACTATGGCTACACCTTC.

This clonotype was seen at least ten times. The chain combines TRBV10-1 with TRBJ2-5; 9 nucleotides line up with TRBD2. The germline CDR1 and CDR2 sequences are WNHNN and SYGVQD (reference sequence). The CDR3 contains 15 residues. V shed 3 bases and J 2 bases; nucleotides not matched to a gene: 4. In DNA, the CDR3 is TGCGCCAGCAGTGATAGCGGGAGCCGTCAAGAGACCCAGTACTTC. Translated: CASSDSGSRQETQYF.

This chain links TRBV20-1 with TRBJ1-1; D gene ambiguous. V was clipped by 1 base and J by 2 bases, with 14 bases between them. Germline CDR1 DFQATT, CDR2 SNEGSKA (reference sequence). This CDR3 is built from 15 residues. The CDR3 here is CSARAFGRINTEAFF. Here the CDR3 DNA reads TGCAGTGCTAGAGCTTTCGGCCGGATTAACACTGAAGCTTTCTTT.

This clonotype was counted many times. The rearrangement uses TRBV28 and TRBJ2-7; tentatively, D is TRBD1 (6 bases). The V and J ends lost 4 bases and 6 bases respectively, with 13 bases between them. Germline V gives CDR1 MDHEN, CDR2 SYDVKM. CDR3 length: 13 residues. CDR3 nucleotides: TGTGCCAGCAGTTCGTACAGGGTACCCGAGCAGTACTTC. Residues: CASSSYRVPEQYF. The entire variable domain, with the rest obtained from reference TRBV28 and TRBJ2-7, is as follows: DVKVTQSSRYLVKRTGEKVFLECVQDMDHENMFWYRQDPGLGLRLIYFSYDVKMKEKGDIPEGYSVSREKKERFSLILESASTNQTSMYLCASSSYRVPEQYFGPGTRLTVT.

The chain joins TRBV25-1 to TRBJ2-1; no definite D call. The length of the CDR3 is 14 residues. Germline V CDR1 and CDR2: MGHDK, SYGVNS. The V gene lost 1 base and the J gene lost 11 bases, with 15 bases spanning the gap. The CDR3 spells CASSELSPEGQQFF. The CDR3 region has the DNA TGTGCCAGCAGTGAATTATCCCCAGAAGGACAGCAGTTCTTC.

This clonotype was seen many times. The chain combines TRBV4-1 with TRBJ1-4; no definite D call. Trimming shortened V by 2 bases and J by 4 bases, and 8 bases separated the two germline ends. CDR1 MGHRA and CDR2 YSYEKL come from the germline V gene. This CDR3 contains 14 residues. DNA for the CDR3: TGCGCCAGCAGCCAACAAACTCGTAATGAAAAACTGTTTTTT. It is translated as CASSQQTRNEKLFF.

Notes on this clonotype: A single base separates this from a much larger clone, so it may be a read error. The DNA of the CDR3 is TGCAGCGTTGAAGACCCGGGCAGATGGGAGACCCAGTACTTC. It specifies CSVEDPGRWETQYF. The chain couples TRBV29-1 to TRBJ2-5; D is ambiguous. Germline CDR1 is SQVTM and CDR2 is ANQGSEA. The CDR3 runs 14 residues. V was cut by 0 bases and J by 5 bases, with 13 bases left in between.

In the case of this clonotype: A read error is possible here, since a much larger clone lies one base away. The rearrangement joins TRBV7-9 to TRBJ2-7, with 7 bases fitting TRBD1. Germline lookup yields CDR1 SEHNR and CDR2 FQNEAQ (reference sequence). The CDR3 runs 15 residues. CDR3 sequence: CASSLVGTVSCEQYF. CDR3 nucleotides: TGTGCCAGCAGCTTAGTTGGGACAGTCTCCTGCGAGCAGTACTTC.

This clonotype was counted at least ten times. The chain links TRBV12-3 or TRBV12-4 to TRBJ2-2; D unresolved. V lost 3 bases and J lost 4, with 6 bases in between. CDR3 size: 13 residues. The CDR3 bases are TGTGCCAGCAGTTTGGCAGGCACCGGGGAGCTGTTTTTT. Protein product: CASSLAGTGELFF.

In this sample, this clonotype turned up many times. The chain couples TRBV5-1 to TRBJ2-1, with a possible D match to TRBD1 (5 bases). The CDR3 sequence is 16 residues long. V lost 0 bases, J lost 10 bases, and 20 bases lay in between. Germline V gene data show CDR1 as SGHRS and CDR2 as YFSETQ. The CDR3 spells CASSLGQEQAALEQFF. The CDR3 nucleotides are TGCGCCAGCAGCTTGGGCCAGGAACAGGCGGCCTTGGAGCAGTTCTTC.

At least ten counts were recorded for this clonotype. The CDR3 DNA is TGTGCCAGCAGCCCAAGGGGCTACGAGCAGTACTTC. Its translation: CASSPRGYEQYF. The chain has TRBV2 and TRBJ2-7, with TRBD1 as a possible D gene (5 bases). The CDR3 sequence is 12 residues long. Per the germline V gene, CDR1 is SNHLY and CDR2 is FYNNEI. V gave up 6 bases and J gave up 3 bases, with 9 bases separating them.

The DNA of the CDR3 is TGTGCCAGCAGCAAAGGGGGACAGGAGGAATGTCGCACTGAAGCTTTCTTT. Residues: CASSKGGQEECRTEAFF. The V and J genes are TRBV21-1 and TRBJ1-1; the D call of TRBD1 is as the table states it, not checked on the DNA. TRBV21-1 is described as a pseudogene. The CDR3 sequence is 17 residues long.